These 20 T cell receptor beta chains were sequenced from one sample in a study of T cell repertoires in cytomegalovirus infection. MiXCR, applied by TCRdb to the reads, yields one record per CDR3 protein. The sample carries 700,000 to 950,000 distinct CDR3 sequences, approximately 32% recorded once. Antigen specificity for these receptors is unknown. The sample was cultured CD8+ T cells from PBMCs, taken from culture after CMV antigen stimulation. The receptors shown here come from a human donor in good health (CMV status not recorded). Some clones in this sample may be carry-over from other donors' samples.

V gene TRBV7-6 combines with J gene TRBJ2-3, with 9 bases matching TRBD1. Germline V gene sequence: CDR1 SGHVS, CDR2 FNYEAQ. CDR3 length: 16 amino acids. The junction had 12 bases not matched to a gene; V was cut back by 5 bases and J by 6 bases. In DNA form, the CDR3 reads TGTGCCAGCAGCCCCTCGGACAGGGGTTTATGGGATACGCAGTATTTT. It yields the protein CASSPSDRGLWDTQYF.

A few counts support this clonotype. This chain links TRBV12-5 with TRBJ1-5; possibly TRBD1 for D (6 bases). Looked up from germline, CDR1 is LGHNT and CDR2 is FRNRAP. Trimming removed 1 base at V and 9 bases at J, with 16 bases between. The CDR3 is 15 residues long. The DNA of the CDR3 is TGTGCTAGTGGTTTGGACCGACGGGACACCCGGCCCCAGCATTTT. It is translated as CASGLDRRDTRPQHF.

This clonotype showed up just a few times. This chain joins TRBV4-1 and TRBJ1-1, with D uncertain. V lost 0 bases and J 9 bases, leaving 11 bases between the germline ends. Per the germline V gene, CDR1 is MGHRA and CDR2 is YSYEKL. CDR3 length: 13 amino acids. For the CDR3, the DNA is TGCGCCAGCAGCCAAGAAGCAGGATCGCAAGCTTTCTTT. This sequence encodes CASSQEAGSQAFF.

The chain recombines TRBV27 with TRBJ1-4, with 9 bases lining up with TRBD1. Germline loops: CDR1 MNHEY, CDR2 SMNVEV (reference sequence). The CDR3 consists of 16 residues. The V gene end was trimmed by 3 bases and the J gene end by 5 bases; junction bases not matched to a gene: 7. DNA of the CDR3: TGTGCCAGCAGTTTCCTGGGACAGGGCGAAAATGAAAAACTGTTTTTT. It codes for CASSFLGQGENEKLFF.

The chain is built from TRBV20-1 and TRBJ2-1, with 10 bases fitting TRBD2. Germline-derived CDR1 and CDR2 are DFQATT and SNEGSKA (reference sequence). Unmatched junction bases numbered 8, after V lost 5 bases and J lost 4 bases. CDR3 length equals 15 residues. In nucleotides, the CDR3 is TGCAGTGCTTGGCCCGGGACTAGCGCGTACAATGAGCAGTTCTTC. It translates to CSAWPGTSAYNEQFF.

The chain joins TRBV7-9 to TRBJ2-5; a possible D gene is TRBD1 (5 bases). The CDR3 sequence is 14 residues long. Germline V gene sequence: CDR1 SEHNR, CDR2 FQNEAQ (reference sequence). V lost 3 bases to trimming and J lost 5 bases, with 13 bases between them. The CDR3 here is CASSFSGPWETQYF. The CDR3 bases are TGTGCCAGCAGCTTCTCAGGGCCTTGGGAGACCCAGTACTTC.

In this sample, this clonotype turned up many times. The rearrangement links TRBV7-2 to TRBJ2-1, with TRBD2 identical over 7 bases. Germline CDR1 reads SGHTA; CDR2 reads FQGNSA. Germline trimming cut 0 bases from V and 8 bases from J; bases unmatched to any gene: 13. The CDR3 totals 17 residues. Here the CDR3 reads CASSLAETSPPFYEQFF. The CDR3, as DNA: TGTGCCAGCAGCTTAGCTGAGACTAGCCCCCCCTTCTATGAGCAGTTCTTC.

This clonotype turned up a few times. The V gene is TRBV7-9, the J gene TRBJ1-1; 8 bases fit TRBD1. Per germline, CDR1 SEHNR and CDR2 FQNEAQ (reference sequence). CDR3 length equals 15 residues. V was pared by 5 bases and J by 3 bases, with 8 bases of the junction left unmatched. CDR3 loop: CASSETQGAYTEAFF. The CDR3 DNA follows: TGTGCCAGCAGCGAAACCCAGGGGGCGTACACTGAAGCTTTCTTT.

The chain employs TRBV19 and TRBJ1-1; D is uncertain. V was pared by 2 bases and J by 7 bases, with 14 bases between. The CDR3 is 14 residues long. The germline V gene encodes CDR1 LNHDA and CDR2 SQIVND (reference sequence). The CDR3 nucleotides read TGTGCCAGTAGTATATTTGGGTCGACCTATGAAGCTTTCTTT. Translating it yields CASSIFGSTYEAFF.

This sequence joins TRBV5-5 and TRBJ1-5; D ambiguous. Germline CDR1 and CDR2: SGHKS and YYEKEE (reference sequence). The CDR3 consists of 13 residues. Trimming cost V 1 base and J 6 bases, with 8 bases left between them. As DNA, the CDR3 is TGTGCCAGCAGCTTGAATCCCCGTCAGCCCCAGCATTTT. It is translated as CASSLNPRQPQHF.

This clonotype was counted a few times. The chain carries TRBV7-6 and TRBJ1-1, with D possibly being TRBD1 (6 bases). This CDR3 spans 14 amino acids. The germline CDR1 and CDR2 sequences are SGHVS and FNYEAQ. The germline V and J ends were trimmed by 5 bases and 6 bases, with 16 bases remaining between them. This CDR3 reads CASSVQGNFAEAFF. The CDR3 DNA follows: TGTGCCAGCAGCGTCCAGGGGAACTTCGCTGAAGCTTTCTTT.

There are a few counts of this clonotype. This chain connects TRBV15 to TRBJ1-4, with TRBD1 matching over 7 bases. V lost 1 base to trimming and J lost 4 bases; unmatched junction nucleotides: 6. Germline lookup yields CDR1 LNHNV and CDR2 YYDKDF (reference sequence). There are 16 residues in the CDR3. The CDR3 reads CATSRGQGGYNEKLFF. The CDR3 DNA reads as TGTGCCACCAGCAGAGGACAGGGCGGTTATAATGAAAAACTGTTTTTT.

Only a few counts were recorded for this clonotype. This rearrangement joins TRBV4-1 to TRBJ1-1; D unresolved. Trimming cost V 3 bases and J 0 bases, with 11 bases left between them. CDR1 and CDR2 from the germline V gene are MGHRA and YSYEKL. This CDR3 region has 15 residues. CDR3 sequence: CASSHSALLNTEAFF. Written as DNA, the CDR3 is TGCGCCAGCAGCCACTCAGCACTCTTGAACACTGAAGCTTTCTTT.

J is TRBJ2-1 and V is TRBV5-1; 9 bases are a match to TRBD2. Germline V lookup: CDR1 SGHRS, CDR2 YFSETQ. The CDR3 sequence is 16 residues long. Unmatched junction bases numbered 4, after V lost 0 bases and J lost 3 bases. The DNA of the CDR3 is TGCGCCAGCAGCTTGGAACTAGCGGGCCACTACAATGAGCAGTTCTTC. Translation gives CASSLELAGHYNEQFF.

This clonotype was seen a few times. The genes are TRBV6-8 and TRBJ1-1; D is ambiguous. This CDR3 comprises 15 residues. Trimming pared 5 bases from V and 4 bases from J, leaving 17 bases between. CDR1 is MNHGY, CDR2 SAAAGT, per germline. CDR3 sequence (DNA): TGTGCCAGCAGTCGTGGCCCCGACCCGGTCACTGAAGCTTTCTTT. This encodes CASSRGPDPVTEAFF.

The chain has TRBV6-1 and TRBJ1-2; 7 bases agree with TRBD1. With V trimmed by 3 bases and J by 4 bases, 8 bases remained unmatched. This CDR3 is 15 amino acids long. The germline V gene has CDR1 MNHNS and CDR2 SASEGT. In DNA form, the CDR3 reads TGTGCCAGCAGTGATTTGGTCGGGACAGCCTATGGCTACACCTTC. Protein product: CASSDLVGTAYGYTF.

The chain employs TRBV6-2 or TRBV6-3 and TRBJ2-2, with D possibly matching TRBD1 (5 bases). The germline V gene has CDR1 MNHEY and CDR2 SVGEGT. V shed 4 bases and J shed 0 bases, with 18 bases lying between them. The CDR3 is 18 residues long. Here the CDR3 DNA reads TGTGCCAGCAGTTCCTTCCTCTTGACAGAGACGAACACCGGGGAGCTGTTTTTT. Protein: CASSSFLLTETNTGELFF.

This chain uses TRBV6-5 with TRBJ2-1, with 7 nucleotides matching TRBD2. The germline V gene has CDR1 MNHEY and CDR2 SVGAGI. V was clipped by 5 bases and J by 0 bases; unmatched bases: 10. The CDR3 has 17 residues. The CDR3 region is CASSRSGAISSYNEQFF. The CDR3 DNA follows: TGTGCCAGCAGTCGGAGCGGGGCGATTAGCTCCTACAATGAGCAGTTCTTC.

This clonotype was seen at least ten times. The chain uses TRBV7-2 and TRBJ2-1; tentative D call: TRBD2 (7 bases). The V and J ends lost 6 bases and 2 bases respectively, with 20 bases between them. The CDR3 is 17 residues long. Looked up from germline, CDR1 is SGHTA and CDR2 is FQGNSA. The CDR3: CASSLAELGGPYNEQFF. The CDR3 coding sequence is TGTGCCAGCAGTCTAGCGGAATTAGGGGGTCCCTACAATGAGCAGTTCTTC.

This clonotype was recorded at least ten times. The V call is TRBV7-2, the J call TRBJ2-3, with 11 bases that match TRBD2. With 5 bases clipped from V and 4 bases from J, the junction kept 5 bases outside the gene matches. Germline CDR1 SGHTA, CDR2 FQGNSA. The CDR3 contains 15 residues. The CDR3 DNA reads as TGTGCCAGCAGCCGACTAGCGGGGTCCCCAGATACGCAGTATTTT. Encoded protein: CASSRLAGSPDTQYF.